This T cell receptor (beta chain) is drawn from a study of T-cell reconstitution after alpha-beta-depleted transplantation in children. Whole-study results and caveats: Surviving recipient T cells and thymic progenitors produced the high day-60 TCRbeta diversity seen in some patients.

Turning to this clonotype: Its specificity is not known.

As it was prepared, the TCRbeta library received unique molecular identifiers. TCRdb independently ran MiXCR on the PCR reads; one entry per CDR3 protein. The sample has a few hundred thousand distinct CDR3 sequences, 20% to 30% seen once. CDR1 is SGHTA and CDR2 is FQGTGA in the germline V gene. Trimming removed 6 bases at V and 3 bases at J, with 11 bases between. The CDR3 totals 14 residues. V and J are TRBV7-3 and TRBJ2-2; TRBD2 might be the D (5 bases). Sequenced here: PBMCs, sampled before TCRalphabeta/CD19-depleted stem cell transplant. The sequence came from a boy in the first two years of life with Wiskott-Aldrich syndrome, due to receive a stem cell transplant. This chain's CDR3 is CASRPTRDTGELFF. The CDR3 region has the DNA TGTGCCAGCAGACCTACTAGAGACACCGGGGAGCTGTTTTTT.